The present TCR beta chain was sequenced within a study of T cell repertoires in cytomegalovirus infection. This clonotype was seen only a few times. Each CDR3 protein gets one entry after TCRdb re-called the reads with MiXCR. The sample has about 680,000 distinct CDR3 sequences; roughly a quarter are singletons. This CDR3 is built from 16 residues. CDR1 is MNHEY, CDR2 SVGAGI, per germline. The junction had 5 bases not matched to a gene; V was cut back by 2 bases and J by 2 bases. Sequencing was performed on CD8+ T cells from PBMCs. This TCR derives from a human donor in good health (CMV status not recorded). Some clones in this sample may be carry-over from other donors' samples. This chain joins TRBV6-5 and TRBJ2-5; TRBD1 aligns across 10 bases. As DNA, the CDR3 is TGTGCCAGCAGTTACATCGGGACAGGGGTTCAAGAGACCCAGTACTTC. It yields the protein CASSYIGTGVQETQYF.